Listed below are T cell receptor beta chains from one sample, sequenced in a study of blood T cell repertoires in COVID-19. Clones were sequenced by immunoSEQ multiplex PCR, and TCRdb holds only the in-frame ones, with some missing. The sample carries some 380,000 clones, 80% to 90% recorded once. The source material was PBMCs or T cells enriched from blood (not recorded which). The receptors stem from a man younger than 40 who had recovered from COVID-19. Both conserved end residues are part of each CDR3. A D gene is named only where the DNA matches it firmly. Clone size appears in some rows only: once, few, many, or a class for an expanded clone.

CDR3 protein	CDR3 DNA	clone size	V gene	J gene	D gene
CASSQGPGQAPSGELFF	TGCGCCAGCAGCCAAGGGCCGGGACAGGCCCCAAGCGGGGAGCTGTTTTTT	.	TRBV4-1	TRBJ2-2	TRBD1
CASSRFGNTEAFF	TGCGCCAGCTCACGGTTCGGGAACACTGAAGCTTTCTTT	.	TRBV5-1	TRBJ1-1	.
CASSRDSNTEAFF	TGTGCCAGCTCACGGGACAGTAACACTGAAGCTTTCTTT	.	TRBV18	TRBJ1-1	TRBD1
CASSPTRANTEAFF	TGTGCCAGCAGCCCTACCAGGGCGAACACTGAAGCTTTCTTT	.	TRBV7-2	TRBJ1-1	.
CASSSGGEQYF	TGTGCCAGCAGCTCCGGCGGTGAGCAGTACTTC	.	TRBV11-3	TRBJ2-7	.
CAVQTGRSGANVLTF	TGTGCCGTGCAGACAGGGCGCTCTGGGGCCAACGTCCTGACTTTC	.	TRBV27	TRBJ2-6	TRBD1
CATSRDEGAYGYTF	TGTGCCACCAGCAGAGATGAGGGGGCCTATGGCTACACCTTC	.	TRBV15	TRBJ1-2	TRBD1
CASSVGVSGSTNYGYTF	TGTGCCAGCAGCGTAGGTGTATCGGGGAGCACTAACTATGGCTACACCTTC	.	TRBV9	TRBJ1-2	.
CASSADPGTGDSPLHF	TGTGCCAGCAGCGCGGACCCAGGGACAGGGGATTCACCCCTCCACTTT	.	TRBV21-1	TRBJ1-6	.
CASKGGGGGIQYF	TGTGCCAGCAAGGGGGGGGGAGGCGGCATTCAGTACTTC	.	TRBV6-5	TRBJ2-4	.
CASSLEGRRDQPQHF	TGCGCCAGCAGCTTGGAGGGCAGGCGGGATCAGCCCCAGCATTTT	.	TRBV5-1	TRBJ1-5	.
CASSRNPGLNEKLFF	TGTGCCAGCAGTCGGAACCCGGGACTAAATGAAAAACTGTTTTTT	.	TRBV9	TRBJ1-4	.
CASKSGAGLLNTEAFF	TGTGCCAGCAAATCTGGGGCAGGCTTATTGAACACTGAAGCTTTCTTT	.	TRBV19	TRBJ1-1	.
CASPGGINYEQYF	TGTGCCAGCCCGGGGGGCATAAACTACGAGCAGTACTTC	.	TRBV11-2	TRBJ2-7	.
CASGLVLGGAGNYGYTF	TGTGCTAGTGGTTTGGTACTGGGGGGGGCTGGAAACTATGGCTACACCTTC	.	TRBV12-5	TRBJ1-2	.
CASGLVSRGPSEAFF	TGTGCTAGTGGTTTGGTGTCCAGGGGGCCCAGCGAAGCTTTCTTT	.	TRBV12-5	TRBJ1-1	TRBD1
CASSQQGMGNSPLHF	TGCGCCAGCAGCCAACAGGGAATGGGTAATTCACCCCTCCACTTT	.	TRBV4-1	TRBJ1-6	.
CASSQDRSEKLFF	TGCGCCAGCAGCCAAGATCGGAGTGAAAAACTGTTTTTT	few	TRBV4-3	TRBJ1-4	.
CASSPGQGSYEQYF	TGCGCCAGCAGCCCAGGACAGGGCTCCTACGAGCAGTACTTC	.	TRBV5-1	TRBJ2-7	TRBD1
CASSGPFTGTGNTIYF	TGTGCCAGTAGTGGACCTTTTACAGGGACTGGAAACACCATATATTTT	.	TRBV19	TRBJ1-3	.
CSARGPGEQFF	TGCAGTGCTAGAGGGCCGGGGGAGCAGTTCTTC	.	TRBV20-1	TRBJ2-1	.
CASSMWTGGNYGYTF	TGTGCCAGTAGTATGTGGACAGGGGGGAACTATGGCTACACCTTC	.	TRBV19	TRBJ1-2	TRBD1
CASSPPPGTGTSYEQYF	TGTGCCAGCAGTCCTCCACCTGGGACAGGGACGTCCTACGAGCAGTACTTC	.	TRBV6-6	TRBJ2-7	TRBD1
CASSQRPDRADYEQYF	TGTGCCAGCAGCCAAAGACCGGACAGGGCAGACTACGAGCAGTACTTC	.	TRBV2	TRBJ2-7	TRBD1
CASSYQEVGGYTF	TGTGCCAGCAGCTACCAGGAGGTGGGGGGCTACACCTTC	few	TRBV3-1/TRBV3-2	TRBJ1-2	.
CASSPDFYSNQPQHF	TGTGCCAGCAGCCCAGACTTTTATAGCAATCAGCCCCAGCATTTT	.	TRBV9	TRBJ1-5	.
CASRASGGLGTQYF	TGTGCCAGCAGGGCCAGCGGGGGTTTGGGAACGCAGTATTTT	once	TRBV14	TRBJ2-3	TRBD2
CASSFSQGTAFF	TGTGCCAGCAGCTTTTCCCAGGGGACAGCTTTCTTT	.	TRBV7-9	TRBJ1-1	.